This T cell receptor (beta chain) derives from a study of blood T cell repertoires in COVID-19 (dated by TCRdb to 2018 to 2020). Background for the entire study: Samples from collaborators originated in the United States, Italy and Spain and spanned both the acute and convalescent phases of COVID-19. Subjects who had been exposed to COVID-19, were actively infected with it, or had recovered from it provided the deeply sampled blood TCRbeta repertoires that made up the dataset. The repertoires were released in a freely available public database intended as a resource for research on the immune response to SARS-CoV-2. Sample metadata almost always included a de-identified subject ID, COVID-19 status, age in years and sex. The prospective study material was composed of cDNA or gDNA derived from T cells, B-cell-depleted T cells, or PBMCs. Where HLA class I and class II types were available, the types were taken from metadata supplied by the sample provider, not from assay-based typing. Samples came from the ongoing ImmuneRACE study (first 160 participants) plus 1,254 subjects from 6 global collaborators.

TCRbeta CDR3 regions were amplified from genomic DNA by means of the immunoSEQ Assay, a bias-controlled multiplex PCR. The study's own analysis went as follows. Nucleated cell counts per sample were estimated from amplification of reference gene primers within the assay. To quantify the absolute abundance of each unique TCRbeta CDR3 rearrangement, sequence reads were collapsed and filtered. For each sample, productive Simpson clonality was calculated as the square root of Simpson's diversity index over productive rearrangements. The table was pulled from immuneACCESS by TCRdb, which kept in-frame rearrangements only. Such tables lose some clones; where checked, under half of the loss comes from unresolved V genes, and the rest has no known cause. The DNA was the basis for D and trimming; V, J and clone size are from that table. In all, the sample holds about 69,000 clones, and under 90% of those were seen once. The leading ten clones occupy about 14% of the sample.

The paper's findings and limits, for the study overall: Clinical and demographic metadata were provided uncurated, with the amount varying by source and participant.

In Seattle, one collaborating source enrolled patients while the infection was active and tracked those patients longitudinally over the course of disease. Each collaborating institution followed its own protocols to collect whole blood in K2EDTA tubes. For TCRbeta analysis, collaborator samples were shipped as frozen whole blood, as isolated PBMCs, or as DNA extracted from either sample type. Here V drops 2 bases and J drops 2 bases, and the junction holds 7 bases not matched to any gene. The germline V gene provides CDR1 SGHRS and CDR2 YFSETQ. The CDR3 starts with the cysteine, ends with the phenylalanine, and has 16 residues. The DNA shown is the 48-base CDR3, in frame from base 1. Details on this clone: There is no known antigen for this receptor. No clone much larger than this one lies a single base away; base qualities are absent.

The sequence derives from a man between 50 and 59 years old with COVID-19, enrolled during active disease. The V gene is TRBV5-1 and the J gene is TRBJ2-5; 9 bases in between match TRBD1. The sample consisted of peripheral blood. The DNA sequence is TGCGCCAGCAGCTTTGGGGGACAGGGCTTTCAAGAGACCCAGTACTTC. It is translated as CASSFGGQGFQETQYF.